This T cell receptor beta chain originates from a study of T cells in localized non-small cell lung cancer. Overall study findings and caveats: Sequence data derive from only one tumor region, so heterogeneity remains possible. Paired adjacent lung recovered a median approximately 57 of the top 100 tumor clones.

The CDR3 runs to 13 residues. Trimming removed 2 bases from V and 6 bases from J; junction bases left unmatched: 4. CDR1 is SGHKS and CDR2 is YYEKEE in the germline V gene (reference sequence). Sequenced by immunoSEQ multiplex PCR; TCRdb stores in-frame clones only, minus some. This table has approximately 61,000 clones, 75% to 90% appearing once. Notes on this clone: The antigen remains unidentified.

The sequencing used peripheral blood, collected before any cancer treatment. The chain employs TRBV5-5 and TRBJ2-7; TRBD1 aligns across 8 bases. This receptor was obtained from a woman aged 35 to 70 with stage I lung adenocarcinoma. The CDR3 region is CASSFRTGIEQYF. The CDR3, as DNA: TGTGCCAGCAGCTTCAGGACAGGGATCGAGCAGTACTTC.